This T cell receptor (beta chain) was sequenced for a study of blood T cell repertoires in COVID-19. This CDR3 spans 14 amino acids. Clones were sequenced by immunoSEQ multiplex PCR, and TCRdb holds only the in-frame ones, with some missing. The table has more than 450,000 clones, roughly nine tenths seen once. The chain is built from TRBV21-1 and TRBJ2-7; the table's D call of TRBD1 was not tested on the DNA. TRBV21-1 is noted as a pseudogene. The TCR originated in a woman aged 18-30 years who had recovered from COVID-19. The sequenced material came from PBMCs or T cells enriched from blood (not recorded which). The DNA of the CDR3 is TGTGCCAGCAGCAGAGGGGACAGGGCCTACGAGCAGTACTTC. It codes for CASSRGDRAYEQYF.